Described below is a single T cell receptor (beta chain) sequence and its context. Its antigen is unknown. The sample belongs to a study of PD-1 blockade in classical Hodgkin lymphoma. Germline CDR1 WSHSY, CDR2 SAAADI. V was trimmed by 9 bases and J by 1 base, leaving 9 bases between them. CDR3 length equals 13 residues. General observations from the study: Why repertoires differed is undefined; disease activity or prior therapy possibly contributed.

The assay was immunoSEQ multiplex PCR, and TCRdb's table has in-frame clones only and misses some. The data hold about 35,000 clones, with 75% to 90% observed a single time. Indicated time point: newly diagnosed, previously untreated cHL patient sample. Purified CD4+ T cells were obtained from thawed PBMCs through magnetic negative selection. Comparison came from newly diagnosed, untreated classical Hodgkin lymphoma PBMCs. The sequenced sample consisted of CD4+ T cells from blood. This sequence joins TRBV10-2 and TRBJ2-2; D perhaps matches TRBD1 (6 bases). This clonotype was sampled from a human donor with classical Hodgkin lymphoma. The CDR3 protein is CASEDRNTGELFF. The CDR3 bases are TGCGCCAGTGAGGACAGGAACACCGGGGAGCTGTTTTTT.